The clone carrying this T cell receptor beta chain was detected a few times. Some clones are missing from TCRdb's copy, which holds only in-frame ones; the method was immunoSEQ multiplex PCR. The sample has about 270,000 clones, approximately 86% seen once. This CDR3 has 14 amino acids. Germline lookup yields CDR1 SGHAT and CDR2 FQNNGV. The V end was cut by 3 bases, the J end by 5 bases, with 11 bases between. The data belong to a study of blood T cell repertoires in COVID-19. Material: peripheral blood. The chain combines TRBV11-2 with TRBJ2-1, with D uncertain. The source is a woman under 30 with acute or convalescent COVID-19. CDR3 coding DNA: TGTGCCAGCAGCTTGGGTCTAGATCACAATGAGCAGTTCTTC. The encoded protein is CASSLGLDHNEQFF.